The subject of this entry is one TCR beta chain. It lacks a known antigen. Base qualities are not provided; no much larger clone lies one nucleotide away. Sample time point, as interpreted from the label and publication: week 47, end of study. A 20-mer mutant IDH1 peptide at 300 micrograms in Montanide made up each vaccine dose, which was injected subcutaneously together with topical imiquimod. Patients received eight vaccinations in weeks 1, 3, 5, 7, 11, 15, 19 and 23, corresponding to visits V03 through V10. Donors had newly diagnosed WHO grade 3 or 4 IDH1-mutant astrocytomas with loss of nuclear ATRX. The samples were drawn from NOA16, a multicentre, single-arm, open-label phase I trial in Germany that tested a mutant IDH1 peptide vaccine in humans for the first time. The DNeasy Blood and Tissue Kit was used to extract genomic DNA from EDTA blood for TCRB sequencing. The library was produced with the immunoSEQ multiplex PCR assay. The hsTCRB Kit was used according to the manufacturer's protocol to amplify rearranged TCR beta chain sequences. An Illumina MiSeq was used to sequence the TCRB libraries. The original pipeline was this. The kit vendor's proprietary platform handled demultiplexing, trimming and gene mapping. Entries here come from immuneACCESS through TCRdb and include only in-frame sequences with V and J called. Some clones fail to appear in such tables; in the studies checked, an unresolved V gene covers under half of the shortfall, and the cause of the remainder is unknown. The DNA gave D and trimming, while V, J and clone size come from that table. This sample holds under 60,000 clones; around 80% were observed only once. Less than 5.5% of the sample rests with the top ten.

These data originate in a study of a mutant IDH1 vaccine in newly diagnosed glioma (dated by TCRdb to about 2021). About the investigation overall: Vaccination was initiated 4-6 weeks after radiotherapy alone, or concurrently with temozolomide cycles in the chemotherapy-containing groups. Of the approximately 34 treated patients, around 62% were male and around 40% were female, and a mean age of approximately 40 years was recorded. Prior to enrollment, patients had been given standard therapy consisting of radiotherapy alone, temozolomide alone, or radiochemotherapy with temozolomide, with the combination given to most patients. Visit V12 was the week-35 safety follow-up and visit V13 was the week-47 end of study. Peripheral blood samples were drawn at six visits, namely V03 (baseline), V05, V07, V10, V12 and V13. Longitudinal TCRB deep sequencing was done for 20 to 25 treated patients, wherever samples were available for exploratory analyses.

The paper as a whole reports these results and caveats: Vaccine-induced immune responses across multiple MHC alleles were detected in 85% to 95% of patients. Availability determined which PBMC samples were chosen for TCRB deep sequencing. The authors noted that analyses of patient blood samples could not be reproduced because of sample limitations. Pseudoprogression seemed to be unrelated to changes in the top peripheral T cell clonotypes found by TCRB sequencing.

CDR1 and CDR2, looked up from the germline V gene (reference sequence), are LNHDA and SQIVND. Including the terminal cysteine and phenylalanine, the CDR3 comprises 16 residues. Of the read, only the CDR3 DNA is kept; its 48 bases are in frame from base 1. V loses 5 bases of germline sequence and J loses 1 base, and the interval between the two ends is 17 bases. The rearrangement joined TRBV19 to TRBJ1-2; TRBD1 is perhaps the D gene, given 6 matching bases. The sample in question was PBMCs, obtained from a glioma patient whose treatment included an IDH1 peptide vaccine. This TCR derives from a woman in her thirties or forties with glioma. Some clones in this sample may be carry-over from other donors' samples. Here the CDR3 is given as CASSASGGGSNYGYTF. The base sequence is TGTGCCAGTAGTGCCAGCGGGGGGGGCAGTAACTATGGCTACACCTTC.